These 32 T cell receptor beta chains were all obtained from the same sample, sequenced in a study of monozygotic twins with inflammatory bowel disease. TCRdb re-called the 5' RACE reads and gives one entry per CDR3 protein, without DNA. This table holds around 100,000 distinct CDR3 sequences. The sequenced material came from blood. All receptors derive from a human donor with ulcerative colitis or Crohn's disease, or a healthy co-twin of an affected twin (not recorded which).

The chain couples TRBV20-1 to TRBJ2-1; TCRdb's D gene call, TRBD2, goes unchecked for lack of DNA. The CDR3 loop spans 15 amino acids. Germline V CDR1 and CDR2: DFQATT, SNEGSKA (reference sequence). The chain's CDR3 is CSARVGGDLYNEQFF.

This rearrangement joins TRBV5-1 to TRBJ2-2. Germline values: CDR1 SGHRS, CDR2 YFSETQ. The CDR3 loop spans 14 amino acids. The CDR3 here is CASSPDTNTGELFF.

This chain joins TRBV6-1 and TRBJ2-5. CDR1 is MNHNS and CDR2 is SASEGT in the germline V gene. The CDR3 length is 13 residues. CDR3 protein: CASGTLIQETQYF.

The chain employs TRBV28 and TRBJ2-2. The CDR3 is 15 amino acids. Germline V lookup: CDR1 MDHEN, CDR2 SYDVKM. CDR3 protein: CASSLSLGNTGELFF. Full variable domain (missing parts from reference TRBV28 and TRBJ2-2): DVKVTQSSRYLVKRTGEKVFLECVQDMDHENMFWYRQDPGLGLRLIYFSYDVKMKEKGDIPEGYSVSREKKERFSLILESASTNQTSMYLCASSLSLGNTGELFFGEGSRLTVL.

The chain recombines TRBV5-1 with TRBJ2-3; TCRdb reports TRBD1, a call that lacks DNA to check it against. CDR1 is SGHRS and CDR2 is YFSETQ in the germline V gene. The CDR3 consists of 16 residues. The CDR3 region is CASSLGSSVPTDTQYF.

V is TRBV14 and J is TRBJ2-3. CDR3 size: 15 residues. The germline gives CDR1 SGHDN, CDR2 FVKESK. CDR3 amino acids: CASSQEGLAIDTQYF.

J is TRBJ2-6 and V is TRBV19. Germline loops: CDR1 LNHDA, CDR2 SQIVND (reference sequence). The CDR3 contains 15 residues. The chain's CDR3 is CASSSSVSGANVLTF.

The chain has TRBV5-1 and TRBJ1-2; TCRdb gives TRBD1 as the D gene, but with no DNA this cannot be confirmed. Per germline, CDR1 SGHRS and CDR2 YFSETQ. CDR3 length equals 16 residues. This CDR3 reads CASSLTGQSFNYGYTF.

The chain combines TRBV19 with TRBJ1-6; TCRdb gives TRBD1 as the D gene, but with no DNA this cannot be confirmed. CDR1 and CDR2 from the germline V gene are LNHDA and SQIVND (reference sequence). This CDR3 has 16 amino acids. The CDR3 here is CASSASWTGVNSPLHF.

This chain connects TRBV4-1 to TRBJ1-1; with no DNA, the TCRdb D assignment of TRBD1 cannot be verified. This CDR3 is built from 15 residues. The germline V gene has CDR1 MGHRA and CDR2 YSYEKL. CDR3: CASSLGGGGNTEAFF.

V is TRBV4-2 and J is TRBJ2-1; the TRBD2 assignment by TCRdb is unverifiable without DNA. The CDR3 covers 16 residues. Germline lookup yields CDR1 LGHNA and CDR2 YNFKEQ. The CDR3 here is CASSPMQGPSYNEQFF.

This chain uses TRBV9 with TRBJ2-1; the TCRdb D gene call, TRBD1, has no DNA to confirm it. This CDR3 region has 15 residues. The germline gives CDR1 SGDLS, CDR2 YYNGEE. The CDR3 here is CASSVAWDPYNEQFF.

CDR3 sequence reads: CASSLPAMNTEAFF. This chain joins TRBV11-2 and TRBJ1-1. This CDR3 spans 14 amino acids. CDR1 and CDR2 (germline): SGHAT, FQNNGV.

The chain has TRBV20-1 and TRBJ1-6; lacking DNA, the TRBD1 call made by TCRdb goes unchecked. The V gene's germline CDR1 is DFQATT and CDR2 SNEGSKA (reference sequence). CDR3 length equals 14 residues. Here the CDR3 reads CSATQTGNNSPLHF.

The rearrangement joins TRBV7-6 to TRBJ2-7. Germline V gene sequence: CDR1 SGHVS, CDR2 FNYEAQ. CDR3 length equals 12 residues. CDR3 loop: CASSLIPYEQYF. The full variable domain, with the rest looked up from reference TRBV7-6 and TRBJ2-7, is GAGVSQSPRYKVTKRGQDVALRCDPISGHVSLYWYRQALGQGPEFLTYFNYEAQQDKSGLPNDRFSAERPEGSISTLTIQRTEQRDSAMYRCASSLIPYEQYFGPGTRLTVT.

This chain's CDR3 is CSAHRGQSYNEQFF. V usage is TRBV20-1 and J usage is TRBJ2-1; TCRdb lists TRBD1, though no DNA is available to test this call. The CDR3 covers 14 residues. Germline V gives CDR1 DFQATT, CDR2 SNEGSKA (reference sequence).

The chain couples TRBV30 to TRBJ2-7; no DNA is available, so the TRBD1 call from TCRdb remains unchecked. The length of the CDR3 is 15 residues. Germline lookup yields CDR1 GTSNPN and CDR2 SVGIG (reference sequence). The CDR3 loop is CAWNRVQISHYEQYF.

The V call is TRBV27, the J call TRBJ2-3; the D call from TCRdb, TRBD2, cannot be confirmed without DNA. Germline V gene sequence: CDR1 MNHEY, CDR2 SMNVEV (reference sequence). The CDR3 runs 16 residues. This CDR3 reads CASSFPLAGGSDTQYF.

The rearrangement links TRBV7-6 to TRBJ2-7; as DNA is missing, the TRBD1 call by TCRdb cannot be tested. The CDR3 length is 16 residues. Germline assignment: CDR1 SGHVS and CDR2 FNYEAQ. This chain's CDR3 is CASSPNPGGSSYEQYF.

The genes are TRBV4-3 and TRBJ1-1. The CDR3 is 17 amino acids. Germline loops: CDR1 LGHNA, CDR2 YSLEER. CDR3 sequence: CASSQVRGKGPTTEAFF.

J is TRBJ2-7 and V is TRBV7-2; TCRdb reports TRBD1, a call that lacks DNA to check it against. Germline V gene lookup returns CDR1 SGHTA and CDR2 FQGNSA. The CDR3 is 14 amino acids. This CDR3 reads CASSLGQDPYEQYF. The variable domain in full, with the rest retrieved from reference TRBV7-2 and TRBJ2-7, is GAGVSQSPSNKVTEKGKDVELRCDPISGHTALYWYRQSLGQGLEFLIYFQGNSAPDKSGLPSDRFSAERTGGSVSTLTIQRTQQEDSAVYLCASSLGQDPYEQYFGPGTRLTVT.

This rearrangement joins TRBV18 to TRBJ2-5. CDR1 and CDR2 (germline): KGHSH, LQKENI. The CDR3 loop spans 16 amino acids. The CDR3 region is CASSSKDQSYQETQYF.

The chain's CDR3 is CSARTSGTFYGYTF. V and J are TRBV20-1 and TRBJ1-2; the D call from TCRdb, TRBD1, cannot be confirmed without DNA. This CDR3 has 14 amino acids. Germline CDR1 DFQATT, CDR2 SNEGSKA (reference sequence).

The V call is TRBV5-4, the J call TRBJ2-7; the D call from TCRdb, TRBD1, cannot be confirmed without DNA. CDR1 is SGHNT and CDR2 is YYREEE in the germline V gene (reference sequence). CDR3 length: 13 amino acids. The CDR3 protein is CASSLATVREQYF.

CDR3 amino acids: CASRDDRRGQPQHF. The chain links TRBV2 to TRBJ1-5; no DNA is available, so the TRBD1 call from TCRdb remains unchecked. This CDR3 region has 14 residues. Germline V CDR1 and CDR2: SNHLY, FYNNEI.

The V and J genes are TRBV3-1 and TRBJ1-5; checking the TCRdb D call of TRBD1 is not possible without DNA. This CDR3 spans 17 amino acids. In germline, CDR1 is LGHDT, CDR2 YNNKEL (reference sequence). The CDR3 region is CATSDYRPGDSNQPQHF.

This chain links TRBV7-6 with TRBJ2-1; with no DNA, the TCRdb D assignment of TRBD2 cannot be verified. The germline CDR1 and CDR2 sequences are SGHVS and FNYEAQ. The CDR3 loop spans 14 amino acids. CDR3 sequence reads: CASSIGLDGNEQFF.

The CDR3 protein is CASSPERYGSGYEQYF. V is TRBV7-2 and J is TRBJ2-7; TCRdb names TRBD2, which stays unverified in the absence of DNA. CDR1 is SGHTA, CDR2 FQGNSA, per germline. The CDR3 sequence is 16 residues long.

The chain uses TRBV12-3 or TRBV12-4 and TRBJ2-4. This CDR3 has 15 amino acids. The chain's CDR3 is CASSLKFGAKNIQYF.

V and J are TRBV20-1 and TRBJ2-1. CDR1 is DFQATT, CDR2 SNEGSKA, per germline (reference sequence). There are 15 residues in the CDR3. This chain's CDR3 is CSARFYARNLNEQFF.

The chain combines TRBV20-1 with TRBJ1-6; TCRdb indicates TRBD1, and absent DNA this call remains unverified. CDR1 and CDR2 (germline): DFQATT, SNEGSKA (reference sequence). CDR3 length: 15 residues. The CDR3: CSAREAGTNNSPLHF.

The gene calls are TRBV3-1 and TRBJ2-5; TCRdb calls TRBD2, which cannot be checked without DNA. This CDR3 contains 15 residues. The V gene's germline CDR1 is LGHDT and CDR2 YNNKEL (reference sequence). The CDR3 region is CASRLAGGLSETQYF.